These T cell receptor beta chains were read from a single sample in a study of early T cells in non-severe SARS-CoV-2 infection. MiXCR was run by TCRdb on the 5' RACE reads, yielding one entry per CDR3 protein. The sample lists about 71,000 distinct CDR3 sequences, 9.5% to 15% seen once, with around 2.8% in the top ten. The sample was whole blood, taken at baseline. Source of these receptors: an adult who was a healthcare worker with PCR-confirmed SARS-CoV-2 infection or an uninfected control (not recorded which). CDR3s include the opening cysteine and the closing phenylalanine or tryptophan. A D gene is named only where the DNA matches it firmly.

J,D,V,CDR3
TRBJ2-7,TRBD1,TRBV9,CASSVGAGGSYEQYF
TRBJ2-1,TRBD2,TRBV11-2,CASSGTSGAHEQFF
TRBJ1-1,NA,TRBV5-1,CASSLVGEREAFF
TRBJ2-7,TRBD1,TRBV10-3,CAIYPLQRGRNEQYF
TRBJ1-1,NA,TRBV18,CASSPRAVNTEAFF
TRBJ2-1,TRBD1,TRBV29-1,CSVEGDRGNEQFF
TRBJ2-1,NA,TRBV4-3,CASSRVGGAYEQFF
TRBJ1-5,NA,TRBV29-1,CSAGEAANQPQHF
TRBJ2-7,TRBD1,TRBV3-1,CASSNRGSYEQYF
TRBJ2-7,TRBD1,TRBV29-1,CSVEARGSGYEQYF
TRBJ2-7,NA,TRBV3-1,CASTPGRGYEQYF
TRBJ2-6,NA,TRBV10-2,CASSEGLWGANVLTF
TRBJ1-1,NA,TRBV20-1,CSALNPPKNTEAFF
TRBJ1-2,NA,TRBV20-1,CSAREEENYGYTF
TRBJ1-2,NA,TRBV9,CASSSNIQVNYGYTF